This passage covers 14 T cell receptor beta chains from one sample sequenced in a study of T cells in women clearing cervical HPV infection. The table came from immunoSEQ multiplex PCR; TCRdb's copy has only in-frame clones and leaves some out. Its listing shows about 15,000 clones. Sequenced sample: blood buffy coat. These TCRs come from a woman aged 18 to 69 with a cervical HPV16 infection that either progressed to CIN3+ or cleared (not recorded which).

Concerning this clone itself: The read ends 3 residues early relative to the CDR3; the germline J gene fills the gap. The chain combines TRBV19 with TRBJ1-5; 10 bases align to TRBD1. V lost 4 bases and J lost 7; bases outside the gene matches: 10. The CDR3 covers 16 residues. The V gene's germline CDR1 is LNHDA and CDR2 SQIVND (reference sequence). CDR3 amino acids: CASSRAGTGARQPQHF. The CDR3 DNA, read in part, is TGTGCCAGTAGTAGGGCCGGGACAGGGGCGCGGCAGCCC.

Note on this clone: The read stops 3 residues short of the end of the CDR3; the missing end is completed from the germline J gene. The rearrangement uses TRBV6-1 and TRBJ2-1; weak D call: TRBD2 (7 bases). Between the trimmed V and J ends, which lost 2 bases and 2 bases, there was a span of 13 bases. Germline CDR1 and CDR2: MNHNS and SASEGT. CDR3 length equals 16 residues. This CDR3 reads CASSERGGGAYNEQFF. CDR3 DNA (partial): TGTGCCAGCAGTGAAAGGGGGGGAGGCGCCTACAATGAG.

Worth noting for this clone: Germline is not matched at one junction end, which may reflect a read error. The observed sequence ends 3 residues before the CDR3 terminus, with the missing tail filled in from the germline J gene. The chain employs TRBV14 and TRBJ2-5; D gene unclear. CDR3 length equals 14 residues. Looked up from germline, CDR1 is SGHDN and CDR2 is FVKESK. The CDR3 sequence: CTSSQWAIQETQYF. The covered CDR3 bases are TGTACCAGCAGCCAGTGGGCAATTCAAGAGACC.

Concerning this clone: The read gets to within 3 residues of the CDR3 end, and the germline J gene fills in the rest. The rearrangement joins TRBV5-1 to TRBJ2-1; 10 bases map to TRBD2. The CDR3 is made up of 22 amino acids. CDR1 is SGHRS and CDR2 is YFSETQ in the germline V gene. V gave up 0 bases and J gave up 5 bases; unmatched junction bases: 23. This chain's CDR3 is CASSLGGPRGLANPVTNNEQFF. The sequenced part of the CDR3 DNA is TGCGCCAGCAGCTTGGGAGGCCCTAGGGGACTAGCGAACCCAGTTACTAACAATGAG.

With regard to this clone: An end of the junction differs from the germline gene, which may be a read error. Sequencing ends 3 residues short of the CDR3 end; the germline J gene provides the rest. The rearrangement joins TRBV6-1 to TRBJ2-3; TRBD2 agrees at 16 bases. Germline-derived CDR1 and CDR2 are MNHNS and SASEGT. The CDR3 has 17 amino acids. The chain's CDR3 is CASNEKGTSGRDGTQYF. The CDR3 DNA, read in part, is TGTGCCAGCAATGAAAAGGGGACTAGCGGGAGGGACGGTACG.

In regard to this clone: The read ends 3 residues before the CDR3 terminus; that terminus is restored from the germline J gene. The genes are TRBV19 and TRBJ1-1; maybe TRBD1 (6 bases). V was trimmed by 5 bases and J by 7 bases, leaving 11 bases between them. CDR3 length equals 12 residues. Germline V gives CDR1 LNHDA, CDR2 SQIVND (reference sequence). The CDR3 sequence is CASSRVRGEAFF. The CDR3 bases that were read are TGTGCCAGTAGTCGTGTCAGGGGTGAA.

Remarks on this clone: The read ends 3 residues early relative to the CDR3; the germline J gene fills the gap. This chain links TRBV20-1 with TRBJ2-7, with 7 bases identical to TRBD1. CDR1 is DFQATT, CDR2 SNEGSKA, per germline (reference sequence). Germline trimming cut 6 bases from V and 1 base from J; bases unmatched to any gene: 6. The CDR3 is 13 amino acids. CDR3 bases read: TGCAGTGCATCGGGACAGAATTCCTACGAG. As protein: CSASGQNSYE. The entire CDR3 reads CSASGQNSYEQYF.

On this clone: The CDR3 extends 3 residues past the end of the read, so its final part is completed from the germline J gene. The chain recombines TRBV6-2 or TRBV6-3 with TRBJ2-7, with D perhaps TRBD1 (6 bases). CDR3 length equals 13 residues. Trimming left V 6 bases short and J 3 bases short, with 12 bases between. Germline V lookup: CDR1 MNHEY, CDR2 SVGEGT. The CDR3 sequence is CASRKDSNYEQYF. CDR3 bases read: TGTGCCAGCAGGAAGGACAGCAACTACGAG.

Notes on this clone: The CDR3 end lies 3 residues beyond the end of the read and is filled in from the germline J gene. The chain uses TRBV5-4 and TRBJ1-1; possible D gene TRBD1, 5 bases. Trimming pared 5 bases from V and 0 bases from J, leaving 8 bases between. Germline CDR1 reads SGHNT; CDR2 reads YYREEE (reference sequence). The CDR3 is made up of 13 amino acids. CDR3 in amino acids: CASRKQVNTEAFF. The part of the CDR3 DNA that was read is TGTGCCAGCAGGAAACAGGTGAACACTGAA.

Concerning this clone itself: Coverage ceases 3 residues before the CDR3 finishes, and the germline J gene fills in the end. This chain uses TRBV29-1 with TRBJ1-3, with TRBD1 as a possible D gene (5 bases). This CDR3 is 18 amino acids long. CDR1 is SQVTM, CDR2 ANQGSEA, per germline. Trimming left V 3 bases short and J 0 bases short, with 21 bases between. CDR3 DNA (partial): TGCAGCGTTGAGGGGGGGGAGTCATTCCAGAGCTCTGGAAACACC. Translating gives CSVEGGESFQSSGNT. The whole CDR3 region reads CSVEGGESFQSSGNTIYF.

Concerning this clone: The read falls 3 residues short of the CDR3 end, and the missing part is taken from the germline J gene. This chain links TRBV5-6 with TRBJ2-7; D tentatively reads TRBD1 or TRBD2 (6 bases each). Germline V gene lookup returns CDR1 SGHDT and CDR2 YYEEEE. The CDR3 contains 12 residues. V was pared by 5 bases and J by 3 bases, with 9 bases between. CDR3 DNA (partial): TGTGCCAGCAGTGGAGGGGGCTACGAG. The encoded protein is CASSGGGYE. The whole CDR3 protein reads CASSGGGYEQYF.

On this clone itself: Sequencing ends 3 residues short of the CDR3 end; the germline J gene provides the rest. The chain links TRBV30 to TRBJ2-3; D might be TRBD2 (5 bases). The CDR3 consists of 14 residues. Germline loops: CDR1 GTSNPN, CDR2 SVGIG (reference sequence). V was trimmed by 1 base and J by 2 bases, leaving 10 bases between them. The CDR3 sequence is CAWSGAAFTDTQYF. CDR3 DNA (partial): TGTGCCTGGAGTGGAGCGGCGTTCACAGATACG.

To note about this clone: With the read ending 3 residues before the CDR3 end, the germline J gene is used to fill in that end. V usage is TRBV19 and J usage is TRBJ2-1; no definite D call. Trimming left V 4 bases short and J 3 bases short, with 7 bases between. CDR3 size: 13 residues. Germline V CDR1 and CDR2: LNHDA, SQIVND (reference sequence). The covered CDR3 bases are TGTGCCAGTAGTACGACATACTACAATGAG. Translated: CASSTTYYNE. The whole CDR3 protein is CASSTTYYNEQFF. The full variable domain, in which reference TRBV19 and TRBJ2-1 provide the parts outside the CDR3, is DGGITQSPKYLFRKEGQNVTLSCEQNLNHDAMYWYRQDPGQGLRLIYYSQIVNDFQKGDIAEGYSVSREKKESFPLTVTSAQKNPTAFYLCASSTTYYNEQFFGPGTRLTVL.

Comment on this clone: The read finishes 3 residues shy of the CDR3 end, and the germline J gene is used to complete it. The chain uses TRBV20-1 and TRBJ2-2; D perhaps matches TRBD2 (6 bases). The V end was cut by 6 bases, the J end by 0 bases, with 11 bases between. This CDR3 has 14 residues. Germline V gene lookup returns CDR1 DFQATT and CDR2 SNEGSKA (reference sequence). The sequenced part of the CDR3 DNA is TGCAGTGCCGGTCTAGCGTCGAACACCGGGGAG. Translated: CSAGLASNTGE. The whole CDR3 region reads CSAGLASNTGELFF.